A selection of T cell receptor beta chains follows, all from one sample in a study of blood T cell repertoires in COVID-19. Sequencing was performed with immunoSEQ multiplex PCR; in TCRdb, only in-frame clones are kept and a portion is missing. The data show about 400,000 clones, roughly 87% seen once. Sample: PBMCs or T cells enriched from blood (not recorded which). The receptors stem from a woman in her 40s with acute COVID-19. Each CDR3 is given with its conserved first and last residue. The order of the fields is D gene, J gene, V gene, clone size, CDR3 DNA, CDR3 protein. D genes are given only for firm matches. Clone size is shown for a subset of rows, as once, few, many or a class of expanded clone.

-	TRBJ2-5	TRBV3-1/TRBV3-2	-	TGTGCCAGCAGCCAAGAATCTGGGCCCCAAGAGACCCAGTACTTC	CASSQESGPQETQYF
TRBD1	TRBJ1-1	TRBV3-1/TRBV3-2	once	TGTGCCAGCAGCGCGACAGGGTTTCAGGCTTTCTTT	CASSATGFQAFF
-	TRBJ2-1	TRBV5-5	-	TGTGCCAGCAGCTTGGACCTCGGGGGGCCCGGTGAGCAGTTCTTC	CASSLDLGGPGEQFF
TRBD2	TRBJ2-1	TRBV3-1/TRBV3-2	-	TGTGCCAGCAGCCAAGTGGGACTAATCAACAATGAGCAGTTCTTC	CASSQVGLINNEQFF
TRBD1	TRBJ1-4	TRBV7-8	-	TGTGCCAGCAGCTTAGCCCGACAGGGACTTAATGAAAAACTGTTTTTT	CASSLARQGLNEKLFF
TRBD2	TRBJ2-7	TRBV19	-	TGTGCCAGTAGCTCTGGGGGGGACTCGAAATACGAGCAGTACTTC	CASSSGGDSKYEQYF
TRBD1	TRBJ1-2	TRBV5-1	-	TGCGCCAGCAGCTTGGACAGGGGGAAGGACTATGGCTACACCTTC	CASSLDRGKDYGYTF
TRBD1	TRBJ1-2	TRBV4-1	-	TGCGCCAGCAGCCAAGAAGCCCCCCGGGACAGGGGGGCCTATGGCTACACCTTC	CASSQEAPRDRGAYGYTF
-	TRBJ1-5	TRBV12-5	-	TGTGCTAGTGGTCCCGACAAGCCCCAGCATTTT	CASGPDKPQHF
-	TRBJ1-4	TRBV11-2	-	TGTGCCAGCAGCTCCACGGGGAGTTTCTCTGCAACTAATGAAAAACTGTTTTTT	CASSSTGSFSATNEKLFF
-	TRBJ2-3	TRBV7-9	-	TGTGCCAGCAGCCGCGGCACAGATACGCAGTATTTT	CASSRGTDTQYF
-	TRBJ1-5	TRBV19	-	TGTGCCAGTAGTATATGGCGGCGGGGTCAGCCCCAGCATTTT	CASSIWRRGQPQHF
TRBD1	TRBJ1-2	TRBV4-1	once	TGCGCCAGCAGCCAAAAGACCGCCGGGACAGGGTCTTTTGGCTACACCTTC	CASSQKTAGTGSFGYTF
-	TRBJ1-4	TRBV2	few	TGTGCCAGCGGAGACAGAGGCGAAAAACTGTTTTTT	CASGDRGEKLFF
-	TRBJ2-3	TRBV5-5	-	TGTGCCAGCAGCCGATCACTCACGTGGATCCGGGTGTCAGATACGCAGTATTTT	CASSRSLTWIRVSDTQYF
-	TRBJ1-4	TRBV21-1	-	TGTGCCAGCAGCATCCCTATGCGTGAAAAACTGTTTTTT	CASSIPMREKLFF
-	TRBJ1-3	TRBV11-2	-	TGTGCCAGCAGCTTAAGGAGCTCTGGAAACACCATATATTTT	CASSLRSSGNTIYF
-	TRBJ2-3	TRBV5-6	-	TGTGCCAGCAGCCCGCGGACTGTCGGCGCAGATACGCAGTATTTT	CASSPRTVGADTQYF
TRBD2	TRBJ2-5	TRBV2	-	TGTGCCAGCAGTGCCCCAAGCGGGGGGAAAGAGACCCAGTACTTC	CASSAPSGGKETQYF
-	TRBJ1-2	TRBV11-2	-	TGTGCCAGCAGCTCCACAGGGTTACACCGAAGCGGCTACACCTTC	CASSSTGLHRSGYTF
-	TRBJ1-1	TRBV2	-	TGTGCCAGCAGTGAAAGTCAGTGGGGCGTCACTGAAGCTTTCTTT	CASSESQWGVTEAFF
TRBD2	TRBJ2-1	TRBV2	-	TGTGCCAGCCGGGGACTAGCGGGGTACAATGAGCAGTTCTTC	CASRGLAGYNEQFF
-	TRBJ2-3	TRBV24-1	-	TGTGCCACCAGTGAGAGGTACACAGATACGCAGTATTTT	CATSERYTDTQYF
-	TRBJ1-1	TRBV18	-	TGTGCCAGCTCTCGGAGTTCGGGACAAGACACTGAAGCTTTCTTT	CASSRSSGQDTEAFF
-	TRBJ1-1	TRBV18	-	TGTGCCAGCTCACAGCAGGGCTTAAACACTGAAGCTTTCTTT	CASSQQGLNTEAFF
TRBD1	TRBJ2-7	TRBV9	-	TGTGCCAGCAGCGTAGGGGACAGGGGCTCCTACGAGCAGTACTTC	CASSVGDRGSYEQYF
-	TRBJ1-1	TRBV15	-	TGTGCCACCAGCAGAGATAAAGTTGCAGGTGAAGCTTTCTTT	CATSRDKVAGEAFF
TRBD2	TRBJ2-2	TRBV2	-	TGTGCCAGCAGTGAAAGGCGGGAGGGCACCGGGGAGCTGTTTTTT	CASSERREGTGELFF
TRBD1	TRBJ1-1	TRBV6-2/TRBV6-3	few	TGTGCCAGCAGTACTCGGGGACAGATGAACACTGAAGCTTTCTTT	CASSTRGQMNTEAFF
-	TRBJ2-2	TRBV2	once	TGTGCCAGCGGAGGACAGAGGTGGGACGGGGAGCTGTTTTTT	CASGGQRWDGELFF
-	TRBJ1-1	TRBV2	-	TGTGCCAGCGGCAGGGGTTTGGGTACTGAAGCTTTCTTT	CASGRGLGTEAFF
-	TRBJ1-4	TRBV6-5	-	TGTGCCAGCAACATGCAGTCAACTAATGAAAAACTGTTTTTT	CASNMQSTNEKLFF
TRBD1	TRBJ1-3	TRBV5-1	-	TGCGCCAGCAGCTTGGCCGGACAGGGGTATGGAAACACCATATATTTT	CASSLAGQGYGNTIYF
-	TRBJ1-1	TRBV5-5	-	TGTGCCAGCAGCCCCCTCGTCGAAGCTTTCTTT	CASSPLVEAFF
TRBD1	TRBJ1-2	TRBV15	-	TGTGCCACCAGCAGAGATTCAGGGGGCTATGGCTACACCTTC	CATSRDSGGYGYTF
-	TRBJ1-5	TRBV19	-	TGTGCCAGTAACCCGGTCGTTGCCCCCCAGCCCCAGCATTTT	CASNPVVAPQPQHF
-	TRBJ2-1	TRBV4-1	-	TGCGCCAGCAGCCATGCTTTTCGGGGGAGCTCCTACAATGAGCAGTTCTTC	CASSHAFRGSSYNEQFF
-	TRBJ2-3	TRBV27	-	TGTGCCAGCAACGAAGGCGGTACGCAGTATTTT	CASNEGGTQYF
TRBD1	TRBJ1-6	TRBV3-1/TRBV3-2	-	TGTGCCAGCAGCCCGAAGACAGGGACTTCACCCCTCCACTTT	CASSPKTGTSPLHF
-	TRBJ1-2	TRBV7-9	few	TGTGCCAGCAGCTTAGATCCTGTGGGCTACACCTTC	CASSLDPVGYTF
-	TRBJ2-3	TRBV11-2	few	TGTGCCAGCAGCTTACTCGGTGGGGGCGCAGATACGCAGTATTTT	CASSLLGGGADTQYF
TRBD2	TRBJ2-7	TRBV11-2	once	TGTGCCAGCAGCTTACCTCTAGCGGGGGTTAACTACGAGCAGTACTTC	CASSLPLAGVNYEQYF
-	TRBJ2-7	TRBV6-6	-	TGTGCCAGCACCCCGGGGCAGGGGTCCTACGAGCAGTACTTC	CASTPGQGSYEQYF
-	TRBJ1-2	TRBV7-9	-	TGTGCCAGCAGCTTAGCTCTAGCCCAGACAGGTCCCTATGGCTACACCTTC	CASSLALAQTGPYGYTF
-	TRBJ1-2	TRBV30	once	TGTGCCTGGAGATCGACAGCCTATGGCTACACCTTC	CAWRSTAYGYTF
TRBD1	TRBJ2-7	TRBV23-1	-	TGCGCCAGCAGTCAATCTTGCCCAGGGGGCGAGCAGTACTTC	CASSQSCPGGEQYF
-	TRBJ1-1	TRBV10-3	-	TGTGCCATCAGTGAGGGAGGGAACACTGAAGCTTTCTTT	CAISEGGNTEAFF
-	TRBJ1-2	TRBV9	-	TGTGCCAGCAGCCCCGGGTCCACGGGAGGAGGCTACACCTTC	CASSPGSTGGGYTF
TRBD1	TRBJ2-1	TRBV9	-	TGTGCCAGCAGCCAAGGACAGGAGATATACAATGAGCAGTTCTTC	CASSQGQEIYNEQFF
-	TRBJ2-1	TRBV7-9	-	TGTGCCAGCAGCCTCCCCGACAGTAGCTCCTACAATGAGCAGTTCTTC	CASSLPDSSSYNEQFF
-	TRBJ1-1	TRBV6-6	once	TGTGCCAGCACCCCGGGGGTCGCAGAAGCTTTCTTT	CASTPGVAEAFF